A selection of T cell receptor beta chains follows, all from one sample in a study of cytotoxic CD8 clonotypes in ibrutinib-treated CLL. Measured with immunoSEQ multiplex PCR; TCRdb has only the in-frame clones, and not every one. In the table there are 130,000 to 150,000 clones, 79% of which are singletons. The sample in question was PBMCs, obtained after 12 months of ibrutinib treatment. These receptors originate from a human donor with chronic lymphocytic leukemia. CDR3s leave out the opening cysteine and the closing phenylalanine or tryptophan. The order of the fields is CDR3 length, D gene, V gene, J gene, CDR3 protein. The D gene is left open where the match is weak.

len: 15
d_gene: TRBD2
v_gene: TRBV5-4
j_gene: TRBJ2-1
CDR3aa: ASSSIAGGYKNNEQF

len: 11
d_gene: -
v_gene: TRBV6-5
j_gene: TRBJ2-7
CDR3aa: ASSGQIFYEQY

len: 21
d_gene: -
v_gene: TRBV21-1
j_gene: TRBJ2-6
CDR3aa: ASSNSSRVRIIGAFGGANVLT

len: 12
d_gene: -
v_gene: TRBV5-4
j_gene: TRBJ2-7
CDR3aa: ASSLRLTAGEQY

len: 12
d_gene: -
v_gene: TRBV6-4
j_gene: TRBJ1-1
CDR3aa: ASSSSPGNTEAF

len: 13
d_gene: -
v_gene: TRBV4-3
j_gene: TRBJ2-7
CDR3aa: ASSQVRQDVYEQY

len: 13
d_gene: TRBD2
v_gene: TRBV5-4
j_gene: TRBJ2-1
CDR3aa: ASSHSGTSYNEQF

len: 13
d_gene: TRBD1
v_gene: TRBV5-1
j_gene: TRBJ1-2
CDR3aa: ASSEPARGKDGYT

len: 13
d_gene: -
v_gene: TRBV15
j_gene: TRBJ1-3
CDR3aa: ATSRDPGVGNTIY

len: 10
d_gene: -
v_gene: TRBV28
j_gene: TRBJ2-7
CDR3aa: ASGAEHYEQY

len: 17
d_gene: TRBD2
v_gene: TRBV29-1
j_gene: TRBJ2-3
CDR3aa: SVWGERTSGRAEADTQY

len: 13
d_gene: TRBD1
v_gene: TRBV7-2
j_gene: TRBJ1-2
CDR3aa: ASSWVTGGFYGYT

len: 10
d_gene: -
v_gene: TRBV28
j_gene: TRBJ2-1
CDR3aa: ASRSSYNEQF

len: 9
d_gene: -
v_gene: TRBV19
j_gene: TRBJ2-1
CDR3aa: ASSRYNEQF